The 26 T cell receptor beta chains in this list originate from one sample, sequenced in a study of T cell repertoires in cytomegalovirus infection. TCRdb recomputed calls from the reads with MiXCR, one row per CDR3 protein. The table has under 120,000 distinct CDR3 sequences, roughly 39% seen once; the top ten hold roughly 70%. These receptors' antigens are unknown. Specimen: CD8+ T cells from cultured PBMCs, collected from culture after CMV antigen stimulation. The receptors here all came from a human donor in good health (CMV status not recorded). Some clones in this sample may be carry-over from other donors' samples.

This clonotype was recorded many times. The genes are TRBV15 and TRBJ2-3; D unclear. Between the trimmed V and J ends, which lost 0 bases and 0 bases, there was a span of 10 bases. The germline gives CDR1 LNHNV, CDR2 YYDKDF (reference sequence). CDR3 size: 16 residues. This CDR3 reads CATSREKRSSTDTQYF. The DNA for the CDR3 is TGTGCCACCAGCAGAGAAAAGAGGTCTAGCACAGATACGCAGTATTTT.

This clonotype was detected many times. The chain joins TRBV12-3 or TRBV12-4 to TRBJ1-2, with no clear D. V lost 1 base, J lost 1 base, and 1 base lay in between. This CDR3 spans 12 amino acids. CDR3 DNA sequence: TGTGCCAGCAGTTTAGATAACTATGGCTACACCTTC. Translation gives CASSLDNYGYTF.

The V gene is TRBV20-1, the J gene TRBJ1-6; 10 positions agree with TRBD1. The CDR3 spans 18 residues. Germline V gene data show CDR1 as DFQATT and CDR2 as SNEGSKA (reference sequence). With V trimmed by 1 base and J by 0 bases, 6 bases remained unmatched. The CDR3 region has the DNA TGCAGTGCTAGAGTCTGGGACAGGGGAAGCTCCTATAATTCACCCCTCCACTTT. Protein sequence: CSARVWDRGSSYNSPLHF.

This clonotype was detected many times. This chain links TRBV2 with TRBJ1-4; 7 bases are shared with TRBD1. CDR3 size: 17 residues. The germline CDR1 and CDR2 sequences are SNHLY and FYNNEI. Trimming cost V 2 bases and J 0 bases; bases outside gene matches: 6. CDR3 in amino acids: CASSEPGTAATNEKLFF. In DNA, the CDR3 is TGTGCCAGCAGTGAACCTGGGACAGCTGCAACTAATGAAAAACTGTTTTTT.

The V call is TRBV12-3 or TRBV12-4, the J call TRBJ2-5, with 7 bases that match TRBD2. J lost 1 base, V lost 5 bases, and 4 bases had no gene match. There are 14 residues in the CDR3. For the CDR3, the DNA is TGTGCCAGCAGTCTGCGGGGGAGCCAAGAGACCCAGTACTTC. It is translated as CASSLRGSQETQYF.

The rearrangement uses TRBV12-3 or TRBV12-4 and TRBJ2-3, with 7 bases identical to TRBD1. The CDR3 covers 15 residues. Trimming took 6 bases from V and 5 from J; bases not matched to a gene: 11. As DNA, the CDR3 is TGTGCCAGCAGGAGGGGCAGGGGGTTGATAGATACGCAGTATTTT. The encoded protein is CASRRGRGLIDTQYF.

The chain uses TRBV6-5 and TRBJ1-5; unclear D gene. The CDR3 spans 13 residues. V lost 6 bases to trimming and J lost 6 bases, with 12 bases between them. Germline V gene lookup returns CDR1 MNHEY and CDR2 SVGAGI. DNA for the CDR3: TGTGCCAGCAGCCCGGGTCTCCCTCAGCCCCAGCATTTT. Residues: CASSPGLPQPQHF.

The chain carries TRBV10-3 and TRBJ1-1; the D is unclear. The germline V gene encodes CDR1 ENHRY and CDR2 SYGVKD. V lost 4 bases to trimming and J lost 0 bases, with 9 bases between them. There are 14 residues in the CDR3. CDR3 nucleotide sequence: TGTGCCATCAGTGGAACAGATATGAACACTGAAGCTTTCTTT. It is translated as CAISGTDMNTEAFF.

The V gene is TRBV11-1, the J gene TRBJ1-2; D is perhaps TRBD1 (5 bases). CDR1 SGHAT and CDR2 FQDESV come from the germline V gene (reference sequence). Trimming removed 6 bases from V and 3 bases from J, with 14 bases in between. CDR3 length equals 14 residues. The CDR3 spells CASSNTGTDYGYTF. The CDR3 DNA follows: TGTGCCAGCAGTAATACCGGGACGGACTATGGCTACACCTTC. The full variable domain, rest sourced from reference TRBV11-1 and TRBJ1-2, is EAEVAQSPRYKITEKSQAVAFWCDPISGHATLYWYRQILGQGPELLVQFQDESVVDDSQLPKDRFSAERLKGVDSTLKIQPAELGDSAMYLCASSNTGTDYGYTFGSGTRLTVV.

The chain is built from TRBV19 and TRBJ2-1; D remains unclear. Germline lookup yields CDR1 LNHDA and CDR2 SQIVND (reference sequence). Trimming removed 5 bases from V and 0 bases from J, with 8 bases in between. There are 14 residues in the CDR3. The DNA for the CDR3 is TGTGCCAGTAGTGCTGGGATCTCCTACAATGAGCAGTTCTTC. Encoded protein: CASSAGISYNEQFF.

This clonotype has only a few counts. J is TRBJ1-5 and V is TRBV28; 7 bases are shared with TRBD1. CDR1 is MDHEN, CDR2 SYDVKM, per germline. Unmatched junction bases numbered 10, after V lost 6 bases and J lost 5 bases. The CDR3 extends over 15 amino acids. The CDR3: CASSLDRVRDQPQHF. The CDR3 DNA reads as TGTGCCAGCAGCCTCGACAGGGTTCGTGATCAGCCCCAGCATTTT. The full variable domain, in which reference TRBV28 and TRBJ1-5 provide the parts outside the CDR3, is DVKVTQSSRYLVKRTGEKVFLECVQDMDHENMFWYRQDPGLGLRLIYFSYDVKMKEKGDIPEGYSVSREKKERFSLILESASTNQTSMYLCASSLDRVRDQPQHFGDGTRLSIL.

This clonotype was counted ten times or more. The chain links TRBV27 to TRBJ2-1; the match to TRBD1 covers 10 bases. CDR1 and CDR2 from the germline V gene are MNHEY and SMNVEV (reference sequence). The CDR3 totals 17 residues. V lost 5 bases, J lost 5 bases, and 12 bases stayed unmatched. The CDR3: CASSGPSGTGDHNEQFF. The CDR3 DNA follows: TGTGCCAGCAGTGGACCGAGCGGGACAGGGGACCACAATGAGCAGTTCTTC.

The V call is TRBV2, the J call TRBJ2-5; no firm D call. V was trimmed by 5 bases and J by 1 base, leaving 5 bases between them. The CDR3 totals 12 residues. The germline CDR1 and CDR2 sequences are SNHLY and FYNNEI. The CDR3 DNA reads as TGTGCCAGCAGTTATTTCCAAGAGACCCAGTACTTC. This sequence encodes CASSYFQETQYF.

This clonotype was counted a few times. J is TRBJ2-1 and V is TRBV7-2; D is unresolved. CDR3 length: 17 amino acids. The V and J ends lost 4 bases and 6 bases respectively, with 22 bases between them. Per the germline V gene, CDR1 is SGHTA and CDR2 is FQGNSA. As DNA, the CDR3 is TGTGCCAGCAGCTCCATCCTCCTGAGTGGACCACCCAATGAGCAGTTCTTC. Encoded protein: CASSSILLSGPPNEQFF.

The chain is built from TRBV11-3 and TRBJ2-1, with TRBD2 as a possible D gene (6 bases). This CDR3 is 12 amino acids long. Per the germline V gene, CDR1 is SGHNT and CDR2 is YENEEA. The V end was cut by 4 bases, the J end by 12 bases, with 13 bases between. The CDR3 DNA sequence: TGTGCCAGCAGCTCCGGGGACTGGGTGCAGTTCTTC. This sequence encodes CASSSGDWVQFF.

The chain recombines TRBV7-3 with TRBJ1-1; tentative D call: TRBD1 (5 bases). The CDR3 runs 14 residues. V lost 1 base and J 5 bases, leaving 11 bases between the germline ends. Germline lookup yields CDR1 SGHTA and CDR2 FQGTGA. Here the CDR3 DNA reads TGTGCCAGCAGCTTAATCGGGAAGGGGACTGAAGCTTTCTTT. This translates into CASSLIGKGTEAFF.

The genes are TRBV27 and TRBJ1-1; D might be TRBD1 (6 bases). Germline CDR1 and CDR2: MNHEY and SMNVEV (reference sequence). The CDR3 covers 14 residues. V lost 8 bases and J 4 bases, leaving 17 bases between the germline ends. The chain's CDR3 is CASSINGGRTEAFF. The CDR3 DNA follows: TGTGCCAGCTCTATCAACGGGGGGCGCACTGAAGCTTTCTTT.

The chain has TRBV7-4 and TRBJ2-7; D uncertain. V lost 5 bases to trimming and J lost 5 bases, with 10 bases between them. The CDR3 consists of 12 residues. Germline lookup yields CDR1 SGHVT and CDR2 SQSDAQ. The CDR3 DNA reads as TGTGCCAGCAGCCATTCTTTGAACGAGCAGTACTTC. Translated: CASSHSLNEQYF. Complete variable domain (other parts from reference TRBV7-4 and TRBJ2-7): GAGVSQSPRYKVAKRGRDVALRCDSISGHVTLYWYRQTLGQGSEVLTYSQSDAQRDKSGRPSGRFSAERPERSVSTLKIQRTEQGDSAVYLCASSHSLNEQYFGPGTRLTVT.

This chain joins TRBV5-1 and TRBJ2-7, with D perhaps TRBD1 (6 bases). CDR1 and CDR2 from the germline V gene are SGHRS and YFSETQ. CDR3 length: 12 amino acids. Trimming shortened V by 5 bases and J by 6 bases, and 12 bases separated the two germline ends. CDR3 coding DNA: TGCGCCAGCAGTTTTACAGGGTTCGAGCAGTACTTC. It codes for CASSFTGFEQYF.

Here the CDR3 reads CASSSPSGQGVIEQYF. The CDR3 bases are TGTGCCAGCAGTTCACCGTCGGGACAGGGGGTAATCGAGCAGTACTTC. The chain combines TRBV28 with TRBJ2-7; 11 bases are shared with TRBD1. J lost 6 bases, V lost 4 bases, and 11 bases had no gene match. Germline V gene sequence: CDR1 MDHEN, CDR2 SYDVKM. This CDR3 region has 16 residues.

This clonotype was observed a handful of times. The rearrangement joins TRBV6-2 or TRBV6-3 to TRBJ2-1; D is uncertain. The germline V gene has CDR1 MNHEY and CDR2 SVGEGT. The CDR3 spans 12 residues. V was pared by 2 bases and J by 10 bases, with 9 bases between. In nucleotides, the CDR3 is TGTGCCAGCAGTTACCCAACTAAGGAGCAGTTCTTC. It is translated as CASSYPTKEQFF.

The V and J genes are TRBV2 and TRBJ1-6; D may be TRBD1 (6 bases). Germline V gives CDR1 SNHLY, CDR2 FYNNEI. With 7 bases removed from V and 5 bases from J, the gap between germline ends came to 21 bases. CDR3 length equals 17 residues. CDR3: CASKWTELGQNNSPLHF. DNA for the CDR3: TGTGCCAGCAAGTGGACGGAGTTGGGACAAAATAATTCACCCCTCCACTTT.

The chain has TRBV4-2 and TRBJ1-1; D not resolved. The germline V gene has CDR1 LGHNA and CDR2 YNFKEQ. The CDR3 extends over 15 amino acids. Trimming pared 0 bases from V and 1 base from J, leaving 9 bases between. The CDR3 DNA reads TGTGCCAGCAGCCAAGATGGTGAGGGGAACACTGAAGCTTTCTTT. It specifies CASSQDGEGNTEAFF.

CDR3 DNA: TGTGCCAGCAGTTTAGGCGGGGGCCAGAATGAGCAGTTCTTC. It codes for CASSLGGGQNEQFF. The chain has TRBV27 and TRBJ2-1; a possible D gene is TRBD2 (7 bases). The V gene's germline CDR1 is MNHEY and CDR2 SMNVEV (reference sequence). The CDR3 sequence is 14 residues long. Trimming cost V 2 bases and J 7 bases, with 12 bases left between them.

This clonotype was observed many times. The chain carries TRBV2 and TRBJ2-7; possibly TRBD2 for D (7 bases). The CDR3 spans 14 residues. In germline, CDR1 is SNHLY, CDR2 FYNNEI. The V end was cut by 4 bases, the J end by 5 bases, with 15 bases between. The CDR3 DNA follows: TGTGCCAGCAGTGTTCCGGGGGGCACCCACGAGCAGTACTTC. Translated: CASSVPGGTHEQYF.

This clonotype was counted a few times. The chain couples TRBV4-1 to TRBJ2-7; 7 positions match TRBD2. Germline lookup yields CDR1 MGHRA and CDR2 YSYEKL. The CDR3 totals 15 residues. V lost 5 bases and J lost 3; bases outside the gene matches: 10. CDR3 DNA sequence: TGCGCCAGCAGCTACTCTGCTAGCGGAAACTACGAGCAGTACTTC. It is translated as CASSYSASGNYEQYF.